This T cell receptor beta chain was identified in a study of control samples from healthy donors and cancer patients. Profiling relied on immunoSEQ multiplex PCR, and the TCRdb table lists in-frame clones only, not all of them. The sample gives over 150,000 clones, roughly 94% of which show up once; about 14% is in the top ten. Deletions cut 3 bases from V and 0 bases from J, with 11 bases between. This CDR3 contains 16 residues. Germline values: CDR1 SGHAT, CDR2 FQNNGV. This TCR derives from a man between 60 and 75 years old with colorectal cancer. Specimen: PBMCs. This sequence joins TRBV11-2 and TRBJ2-2; possibly TRBD1 for D (5 bases). The CDR3 loop reads CASSLWGTSNTGELFF. The CDR3 nucleotides read TGTGCCAGCAGCTTGTGGGGCACCTCGAACACCGGGGAGCTGTTTTTT. Full variable domain (rest looked up from reference TRBV11-2 and TRBJ2-2): EAGVAQSPRYKIIEKRQSVAFWCNPISGHATLYWYQQILGQGPKLLIQFQNNGVVDDSQLPKDRFSAERLKGVDSTLKIQPAKLEDSAVYLCASSLWGTSNTGELFFGEGSRLTVL.